This paragraph reports one TCR beta chain. Its target is not known. Every TCR beta cDNA library bore unique molecular identifiers. In TCRdb, the PCR reads were re-called with MiXCR into one record per CDR3 protein. Of about 680,000 distinct CDR3 sequences in the sample, roughly three fifths were seen once. The sample originates from a study of post-analysis software for immune sequencing data. About the research overall: There were relapsing-remitting, secondary progressive and progressive-relapsing multiple sclerosis among the disease courses included.

The V gene's germline CDR1 is SGHVS and CDR2 FNYEAQ. Deletions cut 4 bases from V and 2 bases from J, with 15 bases between. The CDR3 contains 15 residues. Findings of the study overall: About 5 TRBV segments were more frequent in patients than controls; TRBV5-6, TRBV5-1 and TRBV20-1 belonged to this group. Samples from one preparation batch, clustered by F measure, grouped strongly together.

The receptor's source is a girl between 2 and 10 years old with multiple sclerosis. The sequencing input was blood. V is TRBV7-6 and J is TRBJ2-7; D unresolved. For the CDR3, the DNA is TGTGCCAGCAGCTCTACCGACGGATCCCCCTACGAGCAGTACTTC. Amino acids: CASSSTDGSPYEQYF.